These 8 T cell receptor beta chains were all obtained from the same sample, sequenced in a study of CD8 T cells in ankylosing spondylitis. TCRdb ran MiXCR on the 5' RACE reads and lists one entry per CDR3 protein. The sample holds some 130,000 distinct CDR3 sequences; about 7% are singletons and the top ten take around 12%. The source material was blood, either unsorted or a sorted T cell fraction (not recorded which). The receptors shown here come from a female donor with ankylosing spondylitis or in good health (not recorded which).

The sample holds many counts of this clonotype. The rearrangement links TRBV20-1 to TRBJ1-1; D unclear. CDR1 DFQATT and CDR2 SNEGSKA come from the germline V gene (reference sequence). This CDR3 is built from 14 residues. The V end was cut by 1 base, the J end by 5 bases, with 14 bases between. The CDR3 protein is CSARGSAGATEAFF. CDR3 nucleotide sequence: TGCAGTGCTAGAGGTTCCGCAGGCGCGACTGAAGCTTTCTTT.

This clonotype was counted ten times or more. The V call is TRBV12-3 or TRBV12-4, the J call TRBJ1-5, with TRBD1 matching over 7 bases. The CDR3 loop spans 14 amino acids. With V trimmed by 7 bases and J by 6 bases, 9 bases remained unmatched. In DNA form, the CDR3 reads TGTGCCAGCACCTATTCACAGGGGACTCAGCCCCAGCATTTT. Translated, it gives CASTYSQGTQPQHF.

This chain links TRBV6-1 with TRBJ1-5, with D possibly TRBD1 on 5 matching bases. V dropped 8 bases and J dropped 2 bases, with 13 bases sitting between them. From germline, CDR1 is MNHNS and CDR2 SASEGT. The CDR3 runs to 14 residues. The CDR3 sequence is CASQGDSGNQPQHF. CDR3 nucleotide sequence: TGTGCCAGCCAGGGCGATAGCGGCAATCAGCCCCAGCATTTT.

In its sample, this clonotype was seen many times. The chain couples TRBV5-1 to TRBJ2-1, with TRBD1 as a possible D gene (5 bases). Germline loops: CDR1 SGHRS, CDR2 YFSETQ. V was shortened by 7 bases and J by 5 bases, with 19 bases between the two germline ends. The CDR3 length is 15 residues. The CDR3 here is CASLESGSPHNEQFF. In DNA, the CDR3 is TGCGCCAGCCTAGAATCAGGGTCCCCCCACAATGAGCAGTTCTTC.

The chain has TRBV7-9 and TRBJ1-1, with D unclear. V was shortened by 5 bases and J by 3 bases, with 13 bases between the two germline ends. The CDR3 runs to 14 residues. Looked up from germline, CDR1 is SEHNR and CDR2 is FQNEAQ (reference sequence). The CDR3 DNA reads as TGTGCCAGCAGCCCGGGCCGCGTGGACACTGAAGCTTTCTTT. Protein sequence: CASSPGRVDTEAFF.

This clonotype was detected ten times or more. The CDR3 DNA reads TGCAGCGTCTGCCCCGGAGGATCCTACGAGCAGTACTTC. As protein: CSVCPGGSYEQYF. The chain couples TRBV29-1 to TRBJ2-7; TRBD2 might be the D (5 bases). The germline CDR1 and CDR2 sequences are SQVTM and ANQGSEA. This CDR3 region has 13 residues. Trimming removed 6 bases from V and 1 base from J, with 13 bases in between.

The table lists this clonotype with many counts. The chain joins TRBV2 to TRBJ1-2; tentatively, D is TRBD1 (5 bases). CDR1 and CDR2 from the germline V gene are SNHLY and FYNNEI. The length of the CDR3 is 13 residues. V was pared by 5 bases and J by 8 bases, with 15 bases between. CDR3 DNA sequence: TGTGCCAGCAGTCGGGACGGCGGTAGAGGCTACACCTTC. Protein product: CASSRDGGRGYTF.

Comment on this clonotype: Just one base apart from a much larger clone, this may be a read error. The chain links TRBV6-2 or TRBV6-3 to TRBJ2-7; TRBD1 is a possible D gene (5 bases). The CDR3 is made up of 17 amino acids. CDR1 and CDR2 from the germline V gene are MNHEY and SVGEGT. Trimming left V 6 bases short and J 3 bases short, with 24 bases between. The CDR3 region is CASSPLIQGLRRYEQYF. The CDR3 coding sequence is TGTGCCAGCAGCCCGTTGATTCAGGGCCTCAGACGCTACGAGCAGTACTTC.